The clone carrying this T cell receptor beta chain was seen more than once but under ten times. The CDR3 contains 14 residues. V was clipped by 5 bases and J by 7 bases, with 15 bases between them. Germline assignment: CDR1 MNHNY and CDR2 SVGAGI (reference sequence). TCRdb re-called the RT-PCR reads with MiXCR, one entry per CDR3 protein. Among hundreds of thousands of distinct CDR3 sequences listed, more than 13% were seen once. The chain links TRBV6-6 to TRBJ1-5; D call uncertain. Sequenced: memory CD4+ T cells from blood. This sequence originates from a female donor in good health, serving as a healthy control. CDR3 coding DNA: TGTGCCAGCAGTAATCTCCATGGTATCCAGCCCCAGCATTTT. Translated: CASSNLHGIQPQHF.